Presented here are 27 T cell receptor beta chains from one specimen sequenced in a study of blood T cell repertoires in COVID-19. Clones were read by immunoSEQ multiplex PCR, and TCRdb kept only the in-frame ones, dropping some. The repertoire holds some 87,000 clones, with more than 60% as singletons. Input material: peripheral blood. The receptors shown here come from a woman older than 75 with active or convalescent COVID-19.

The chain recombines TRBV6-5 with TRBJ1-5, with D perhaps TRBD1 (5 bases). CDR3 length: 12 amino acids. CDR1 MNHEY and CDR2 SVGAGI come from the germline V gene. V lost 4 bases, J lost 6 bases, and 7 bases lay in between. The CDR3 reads CASSFQGQPQHF. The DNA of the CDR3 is TGTGCCAGCAGTTTCCAGGGTCAGCCCCAGCATTTT.

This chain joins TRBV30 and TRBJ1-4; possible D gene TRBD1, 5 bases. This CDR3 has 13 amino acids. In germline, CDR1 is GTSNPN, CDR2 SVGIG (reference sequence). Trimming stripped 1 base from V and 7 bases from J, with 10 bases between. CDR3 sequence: CAWSEGRGEKLFF. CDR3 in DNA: TGTGCCTGGAGTGAAGGGAGGGGTGAAAAACTGTTTTTT.

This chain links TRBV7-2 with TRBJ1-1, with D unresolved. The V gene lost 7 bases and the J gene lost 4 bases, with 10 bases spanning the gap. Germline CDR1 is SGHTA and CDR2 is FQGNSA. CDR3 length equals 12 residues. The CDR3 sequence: CASKEGGTEAFF. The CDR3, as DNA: TGTGCCAGCAAGGAGGGTGGCACTGAAGCTTTCTTT.

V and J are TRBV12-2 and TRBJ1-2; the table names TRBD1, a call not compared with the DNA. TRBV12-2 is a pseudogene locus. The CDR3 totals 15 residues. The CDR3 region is CASRLSLQGGIGYTF. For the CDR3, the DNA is TGTGCAAGTCGCTTAAGCCTACAGGGGGGCATTGGCTACACCTTC.

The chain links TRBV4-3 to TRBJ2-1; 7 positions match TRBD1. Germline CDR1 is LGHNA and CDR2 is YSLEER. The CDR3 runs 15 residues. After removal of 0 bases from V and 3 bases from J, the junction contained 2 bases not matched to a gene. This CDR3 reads CASSQDRDSYNEQFF. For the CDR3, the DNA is TGCGCCAGCAGCCAAGATAGGGACAGCTACAATGAGCAGTTCTTC.

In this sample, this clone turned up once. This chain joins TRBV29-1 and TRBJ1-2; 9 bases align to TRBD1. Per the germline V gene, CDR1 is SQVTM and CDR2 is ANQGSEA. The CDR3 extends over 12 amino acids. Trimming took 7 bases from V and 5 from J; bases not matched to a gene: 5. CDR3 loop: CSGKQGAYGYTF. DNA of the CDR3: TGCAGCGGGAAACAGGGGGCTTATGGCTACACCTTC.

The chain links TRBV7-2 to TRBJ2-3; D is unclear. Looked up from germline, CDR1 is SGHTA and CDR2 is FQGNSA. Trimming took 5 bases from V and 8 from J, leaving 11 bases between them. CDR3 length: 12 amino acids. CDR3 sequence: CASSIPLSTQYF. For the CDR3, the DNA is TGTGCCAGCAGCATCCCTTTGAGTACGCAGTATTTT.

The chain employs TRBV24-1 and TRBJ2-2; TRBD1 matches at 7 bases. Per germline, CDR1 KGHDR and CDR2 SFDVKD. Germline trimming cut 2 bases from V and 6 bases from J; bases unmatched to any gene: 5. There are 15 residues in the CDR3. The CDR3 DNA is TGTGCCACCAGTGATTGGACAGGTGGAGCCGGGGAGCTGTTTTTT. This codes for CATSDWTGGAGELFF.

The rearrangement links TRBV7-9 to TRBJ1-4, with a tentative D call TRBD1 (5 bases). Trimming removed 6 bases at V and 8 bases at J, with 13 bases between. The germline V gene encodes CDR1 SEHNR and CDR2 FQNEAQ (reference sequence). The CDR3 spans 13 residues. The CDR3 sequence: CASSLTRAEKLFF. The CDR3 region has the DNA TGTGCCAGCAGTCTTACCAGGGCGGAAAAACTGTTTTTT.

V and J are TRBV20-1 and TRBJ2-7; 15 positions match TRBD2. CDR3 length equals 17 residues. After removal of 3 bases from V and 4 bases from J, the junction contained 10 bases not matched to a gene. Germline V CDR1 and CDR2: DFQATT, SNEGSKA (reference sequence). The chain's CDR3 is CSASLIGTSGGTYEQYF. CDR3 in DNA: TGCAGTGCTAGTCTAATAGGGACTAGCGGGGGGACTTACGAGCAGTACTTC.

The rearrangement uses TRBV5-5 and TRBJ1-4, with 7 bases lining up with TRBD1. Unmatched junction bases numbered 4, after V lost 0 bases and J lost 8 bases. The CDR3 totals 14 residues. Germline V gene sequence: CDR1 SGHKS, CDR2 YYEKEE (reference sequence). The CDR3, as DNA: TGTGCCAGCAGCTTGGACAGGGGACGAGAAAAACTGTTTTTT. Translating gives CASSLDRGREKLFF.

The CDR3 here is CASDGGTDNEKLFF. In DNA, the CDR3 is TGTGCCAGCGATGGGGGGACAGATAATGAAAAACTGTTTTTT. The V gene is TRBV7-9, the J gene TRBJ1-4; 7 bases match TRBD1. Looked up from germline, CDR1 is SEHNR and CDR2 is FQNEAQ (reference sequence). V shed 8 bases, J shed 4 bases, and the junction held 7 bases outside the gene matches. There are 14 residues in the CDR3.

In nucleotides, the CDR3 is TGTGCCAGCAGCCAAGTTAGGACTAGCGTCCACGGGGAGCTGTTTTTT. Amino acids: CASSQVRTSVHGELFF. The V call is TRBV3-1 (or the pseudogene TRBV3-2), the J call TRBJ2-2, with TRBD2 identical over 9 bases. The V gene's germline CDR1 is LGHDT and CDR2 YNNKEL (reference sequence). The ends lost 1 base at V and 7 bases at J; junction bases unmatched: 7. The CDR3 sequence is 16 residues long.

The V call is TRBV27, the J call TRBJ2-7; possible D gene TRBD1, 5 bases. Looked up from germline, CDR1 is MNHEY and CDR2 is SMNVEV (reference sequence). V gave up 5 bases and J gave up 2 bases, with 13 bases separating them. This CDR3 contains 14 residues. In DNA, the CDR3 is TGTGCCAGCAGTACCGGACACCTCGCCTACGAGCAGTACTTC. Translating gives CASSTGHLAYEQYF.

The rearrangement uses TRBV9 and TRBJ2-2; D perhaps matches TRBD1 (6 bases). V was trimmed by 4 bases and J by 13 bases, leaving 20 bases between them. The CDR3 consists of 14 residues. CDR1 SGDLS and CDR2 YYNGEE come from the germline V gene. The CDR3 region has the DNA TGTGCCAGCAGCCCCAGTTGGGACACTCAACGGCTGTTTTTT. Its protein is CASSPSWDTQRLFF.

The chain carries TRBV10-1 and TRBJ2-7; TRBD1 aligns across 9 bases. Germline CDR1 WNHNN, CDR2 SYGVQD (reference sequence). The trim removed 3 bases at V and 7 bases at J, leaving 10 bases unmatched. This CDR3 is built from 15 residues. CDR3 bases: TGCGCCAGCAGTGATCCCGGGACAGGGATAAGGGAGCAGTACTTC. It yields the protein CASSDPGTGIREQYF.

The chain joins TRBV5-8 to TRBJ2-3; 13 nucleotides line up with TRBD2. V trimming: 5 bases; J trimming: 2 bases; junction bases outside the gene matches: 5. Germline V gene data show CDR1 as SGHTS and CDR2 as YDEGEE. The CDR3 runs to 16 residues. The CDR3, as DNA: TGTGCCAGCAGTTACGGACTAGCGGGGGACACAGATACGCAGTATTTT. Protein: CASSYGLAGDTDTQYF.

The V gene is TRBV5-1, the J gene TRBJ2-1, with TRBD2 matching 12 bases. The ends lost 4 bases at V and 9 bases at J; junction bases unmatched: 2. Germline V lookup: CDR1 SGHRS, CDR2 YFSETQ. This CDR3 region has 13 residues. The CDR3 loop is CASSVGLAGEQFF. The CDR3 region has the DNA TGCGCCAGCAGCGTGGGACTAGCGGGTGAGCAGTTCTTC.

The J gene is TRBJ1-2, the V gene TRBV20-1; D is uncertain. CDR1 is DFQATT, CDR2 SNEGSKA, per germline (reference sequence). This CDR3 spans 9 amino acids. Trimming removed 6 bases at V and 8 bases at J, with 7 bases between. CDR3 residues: CSARPGYTF. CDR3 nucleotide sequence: TGCAGTGCGAGGCCCGGCTACACCTTC.

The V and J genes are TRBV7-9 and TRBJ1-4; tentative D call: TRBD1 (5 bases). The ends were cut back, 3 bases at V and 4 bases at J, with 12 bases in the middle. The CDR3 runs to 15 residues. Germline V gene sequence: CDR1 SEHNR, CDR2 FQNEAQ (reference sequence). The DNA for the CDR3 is TGTGCCAGCAGCTTGTCAACAGGTGATAATGAAAAACTGTTTTTT. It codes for CASSLSTGDNEKLFF.

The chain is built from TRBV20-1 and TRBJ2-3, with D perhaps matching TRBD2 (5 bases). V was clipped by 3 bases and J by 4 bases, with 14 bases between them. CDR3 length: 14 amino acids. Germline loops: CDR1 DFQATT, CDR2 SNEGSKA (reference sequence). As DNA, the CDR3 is TGCAGTGCTAGTGTCCGGGGTCGGTCAGATACGCAGTATTTT. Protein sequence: CSASVRGRSDTQYF.

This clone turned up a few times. This chain's CDR3 is CASSAGTGQNEQFF. CDR3 nucleotide sequence: TGCGCCAGCAGCGCCGGGACAGGGCAGAATGAGCAGTTCTTC. The chain joins TRBV10-1 to TRBJ2-1; 9 positions match TRBD1. CDR1 and CDR2 from the germline V gene are WNHNN and SYGVQD (reference sequence). V lost 6 bases to trimming and J lost 7 bases; unmatched junction nucleotides: 7. This CDR3 is built from 14 residues.

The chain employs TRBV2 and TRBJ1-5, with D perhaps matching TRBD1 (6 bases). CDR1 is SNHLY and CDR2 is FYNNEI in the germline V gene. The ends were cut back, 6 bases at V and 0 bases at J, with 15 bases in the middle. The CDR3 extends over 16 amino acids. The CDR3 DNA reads TGTGCCAGCAGAGGGGACACGCAATATAGCAATCAGCCCCAGCATTTT. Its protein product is CASRGDTQYSNQPQHF.

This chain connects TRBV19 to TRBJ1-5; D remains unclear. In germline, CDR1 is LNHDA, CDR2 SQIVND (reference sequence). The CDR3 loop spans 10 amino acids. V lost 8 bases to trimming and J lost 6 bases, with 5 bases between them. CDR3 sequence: CASLIQPQHF. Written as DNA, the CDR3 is TGTGCCAGTCTAATTCAGCCCCAGCATTTT.

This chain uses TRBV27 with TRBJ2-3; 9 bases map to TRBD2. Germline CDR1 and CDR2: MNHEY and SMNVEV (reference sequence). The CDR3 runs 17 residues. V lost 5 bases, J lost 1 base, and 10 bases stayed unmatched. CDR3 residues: CASSPQLGLARTDTQYF. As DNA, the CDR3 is TGTGCCAGCAGTCCCCAACTAGGACTAGCGCGCACAGATACGCAGTATTTT.

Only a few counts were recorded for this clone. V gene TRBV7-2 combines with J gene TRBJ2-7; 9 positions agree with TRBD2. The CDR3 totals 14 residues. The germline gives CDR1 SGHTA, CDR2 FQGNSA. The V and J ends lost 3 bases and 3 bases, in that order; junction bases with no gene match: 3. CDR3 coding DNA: TGTGCCAGCAGCTTGCGGGGGGGTAACTACGAGCAGTACTTC. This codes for CASSLRGGNYEQYF.

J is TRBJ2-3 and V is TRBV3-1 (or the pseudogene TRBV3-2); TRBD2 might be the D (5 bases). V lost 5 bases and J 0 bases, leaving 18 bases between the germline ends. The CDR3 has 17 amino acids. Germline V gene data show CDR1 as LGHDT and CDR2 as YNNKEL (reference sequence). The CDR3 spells CASSRGLDEVSTDTQYF. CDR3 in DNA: TGTGCCAGCAGCAGAGGACTCGACGAAGTCAGCACAGATACGCAGTATTTT.